Shown below are 8 T cell receptor beta chains from a single sample sequenced in a study of T cells expressing NK-cell markers (dated by TCRdb to about 2020). The library was prepared using 5' RACE. TCRdb lists the instrument as Illumina HiSeq 2000. The reads were reprocessed in TCRdb, with one entry per CDR3 protein sequence and no accompanying DNA. The sample's own table lists about 460,000 distinct CDR3 sequences. The ten top clones hold over 1.1% of the sample. Material: blood T cells: a sorted CD56 or NKG2C T cell subset, CD4+ or CD8+ T cells, or bulk PBMC T cells (not recorded which). These receptors came from a woman aged 45 to 65 in good health. Donor details come from another sample of the same person, matched by shared clones.

The chain uses TRBV9 and TRBJ1-3. Germline CDR1 SGDLS, CDR2 YYNGEE. The CDR3 is 18 residues long. CDR3 sequence reads: CASSVSGSSAVSGNTIYF.

J is TRBJ2-1 and V is TRBV11-2; TCRdb designates TRBD1, a call that cannot be tested without DNA. Germline V gene lookup returns CDR1 SGHAT and CDR2 FQNNGV. The CDR3 is 15 residues long. The CDR3 loop reads CASSLPPESHNEQFF.

The chain is built from TRBV11-3 and TRBJ2-1; TCRdb reports TRBD2, a call that lacks DNA to check it against. The CDR3 is made up of 15 amino acids. Germline V gives CDR1 SGHNT, CDR2 YENEEA. The CDR3 region is CASSELSGEPNEQFF.

This chain uses TRBV13 with TRBJ2-1; the TCRdb D gene call, TRBD2, has no DNA to confirm it. The CDR3 has 15 amino acids. From germline, CDR1 is PRHDT and CDR2 FYEKMQ (reference sequence). The CDR3 protein is CASSPLGWGGNEQFF.

The chain is built from TRBV7-2 and TRBJ2-7; TCRdb picks TRBD2, but there is no DNA to check that call. The CDR3 is made up of 14 amino acids. CDR1 is SGHTA, CDR2 FQGNSA, per germline. CDR3 region: CASGSKGGAYEQYF.

V usage is TRBV6-6 and J usage is TRBJ2-4. Germline V gives CDR1 MNHNY, CDR2 SVGAGI (reference sequence). CDR3 length: 15 residues. CDR3: CASSLATGGKNIQYF.

The chain carries TRBV12-3 or TRBV12-4 and TRBJ1-1; no DNA is available, so the TRBD1 call from TCRdb remains unchecked. CDR3 length: 15 residues. The CDR3 here is CASRSSDRGATEAFF.

The V gene is TRBV12-3 or TRBV12-4, the J gene TRBJ2-3; the D call from TCRdb, TRBD1, cannot be confirmed without DNA. This CDR3 region has 16 residues. CDR3: CASSPDAGNGADTQYF.